These 11 T cell receptor beta chains share one sample of origin, sequenced in a study of CD8 T cells in Susac syndrome (dated by TCRdb to between 2018 and 2021). The protocol used for the library was the immunoSEQ multiplex PCR assay. RNA was extracted with the RNeasy kit and 0.5 to 1 ug was reverse transcribed using random hexamers. Clones were called with MiXCR by TCRdb after fastp trimmed the public reads at Q25, and only in-frame beta chains were retained. Duplicate CDR3 protein sequences are folded into a single record with the most common DNA and genes. The sample table shows fewer than 80,000 distinct CDR3 sequences, and 95% are seen once. In total, the top ten clones hold about 0.22% of the sample. The source material was CD8+ T cells from PBMCs. These receptors all come from a human donor in good health.

This clonotype showed up just once. This rearrangement joins TRBV7-9 to TRBJ1-2, with a weak D call TRBD1 (5 bases). Germline values: CDR1 SEHNR, CDR2 FQNEAQ (reference sequence). The CDR3 totals 16 residues. The V end lost 5 bases, the J end lost 3 bases, and 19 bases lay between the germline ends. The CDR3 here is CASSSLRDPAYYGYTF. CDR3 in DNA: TGTGCCAGCAGCAGCCTCCGGGACCCCGCATACTATGGCTACACCTTC. The full variable domain, completed using reference TRBV7-9 and TRBJ1-2, is DTGVSQNPRHKITKRGQNVTFRCDPISEHNRLYWYRQTLGQGPEFLTYFQNEAQLEKSRLLSDRFSAERPKGSFSTLEIQRTEQGDSAMYLCASSSLRDPAYYGYTFGSGTRLTVV.

The V call is TRBV13, the J call TRBJ2-5; 13 positions agree with TRBD2. The CDR3 contains 15 residues. J lost 5 bases, V lost 5 bases, and 5 bases had no gene match. The germline V gene encodes CDR1 PRHDT and CDR2 FYEKMQ (reference sequence). The CDR3 loop reads CASSPRTSGGETQYF. The CDR3, as DNA: TGTGCCAGCAGCCCCCGGACTAGCGGGGGCGAGACCCAGTACTTC.

The chain couples TRBV10-3 to TRBJ2-1; 10 positions match TRBD2. V lost 8 bases and J lost 7; bases outside the gene matches: 5. The CDR3 has 13 residues. Germline values: CDR1 ENHRY, CDR2 SYGVKD. The chain's CDR3 is CAILSGGENEQFF. The CDR3 bases are TGTGCCATCCTCAGCGGGGGGGAGAATGAGCAGTTCTTC.

The chain has TRBV5-6 and TRBJ2-2; possibly TRBD2 for D (6 bases). V lost 6 bases, J lost 6 bases, and 12 bases lay in between. Looked up from germline, CDR1 is SGHDT and CDR2 is YYEEEE. CDR3 size: 13 residues. CDR3 DNA: TGTGCCAGCACCGTTTCGGGGGCCGGGGAGCTGTTTTTT. It yields the protein CASTVSGAGELFF.

In DNA form, the CDR3 reads TGTGCCAGCAGTGCGTCAGGGGTAAGGCAGCCCCAGCATTTT. Protein sequence: CASSASGVRQPQHF. V usage is TRBV25-1 and J usage is TRBJ1-5; weak D call: TRBD1 (6 bases). The CDR3 consists of 14 residues. Germline V gene lookup returns CDR1 MGHDK and CDR2 SYGVNS. V was clipped by 4 bases and J by 7 bases, with 14 bases between them.

The genes are TRBV28 and TRBJ1-5; a possible D gene is TRBD1 (6 bases). There are 15 residues in the CDR3. V lost 7 bases and J 1 base, leaving 14 bases between the germline ends. CDR1 MDHEN and CDR2 SYDVKM come from the germline V gene. CDR3 residues: CASTGTGLSNQPQHF. The CDR3 bases are TGTGCCAGCACTGGTACAGGGCTCAGCAATCAGCCCCAGCATTTT.

This chain connects TRBV13 to TRBJ2-2, with 11 bases aligning to TRBD2. Germline lookup yields CDR1 PRHDT and CDR2 FYEKMQ (reference sequence). This CDR3 is 18 amino acids long. The ends lost 5 bases at V and 2 bases at J; junction bases unmatched: 10. The CDR3: CASSVLAGGTLNTGELFF. Written as DNA, the CDR3 is TGTGCCAGCAGCGTCTTAGCGGGGGGGACCCTTAACACCGGGGAGCTGTTTTTT.

V is TRBV29-1 and J is TRBJ2-5; no reliable D call. From germline, CDR1 is SQVTM and CDR2 ANQGSEA. The CDR3 is 11 amino acids. V was pared by 5 bases and J by 2 bases, with 6 bases between. The CDR3 sequence is CSVRFQETQYF. The CDR3 DNA is TGCAGCGTTAGATTTCAAGAGACCCAGTACTTC.

The chain employs TRBV29-1 and TRBJ1-1; perhaps TRBD1 as D (6 bases). V lost 7 bases, J lost 1 base, and 10 bases lay in between. CDR1 and CDR2 from the germline V gene are SQVTM and ANQGSEA. The CDR3 is 12 amino acids. CDR3: CSAQTGNTEAFF. The CDR3 DNA sequence: TGCAGCGCTCAGACAGGGAACACTGAAGCTTTCTTT. Full variable domain (rest looked up from reference TRBV29-1 and TRBJ1-1): SAVISQKPSRDICQRGTSLTIQCQVDSQVTMMFWYRQQPGQSLTLIATANQGSEATYESGFVIDKFPISRPNLTFSTLTVSNMSPEDSSIYLCSAQTGNTEAFFGQGTRLTVV.

The chain links TRBV9 to TRBJ1-5, with TRBD1 as a possible D gene (5 bases). CDR1 and CDR2 from the germline V gene are SGDLS and YYNGEE. V dropped 4 bases and J dropped 6 bases, with 14 bases sitting between them. CDR3 length: 14 residues. The CDR3 DNA reads TGTGCCAGCAGCCCCGGTGGGGGTGCTCAGCCCCAGCATTTT. Encoded protein: CASSPGGGAQPQHF.

The chain links TRBV20-1 to TRBJ2-7, with a weak D call TRBD1 (5 bases). The V gene's germline CDR1 is DFQATT and CDR2 SNEGSKA (reference sequence). The CDR3 sequence is 15 residues long. Trimming took off 0 bases at V and 3 bases at J, with 15 bases between the two ends. DNA for the CDR3: TGCAGTGCTAGAGATCTGAACAGGCCTAGCTACGAGCAGTACTTC. Translating it yields CSARDLNRPSYEQYF.